A single sample is the source of the 10 T cell receptor beta chains below, sequenced in a study of blood T cells in healthy people across ages. Together with a sample-barcoded 5' primer, a J-beta primer mix was included in a second PCR lasting about 6 to 12 cycles. Using its own MiXCR run on the 5' RACE reads, TCRdb lists one record per CDR3 protein. The table records some 750,000 distinct CDR3 sequences, 22% of them present only once. Material: blood. Receptors were obtained from a man aged 65 to 85 in good health.

This clonotype was detected only a few times. The chain recombines TRBV7-9 with TRBJ2-1; D uncertain. The germline V and J ends were trimmed by 1 base and 8 bases, with 6 bases remaining between them. There are 12 residues in the CDR3. Germline V gene sequence: CDR1 SEHNR, CDR2 FQNEAQ (reference sequence). CDR3 sequence: CASSLGFDEQFF. The CDR3 coding sequence is TGTGCCAGCAGCTTAGGATTCGATGAGCAGTTCTTC. Full variable domain (missing parts from reference TRBV7-9 and TRBJ2-1): DTGVSQNPRHKITKRGQNVTFRCDPISEHNRLYWYRQTLGQGPEFLTYFQNEAQLEKSRLLSDRFSAERPKGSFSTLEIQRTEQGDSAMYLCASSLGFDEQFFGPGTRLTVL.

The chain recombines TRBV20-1 with TRBJ2-7; 8 bases are shared with TRBD1. Trimming took 5 bases from V and 3 from J; bases not matched to a gene: 6. Germline V CDR1 and CDR2: DFQATT, SNEGSKA (reference sequence). The CDR3 sequence is 13 residues long. CDR3: CSAHGTGYYEQYF. CDR3 DNA: TGCAGTGCTCATGGGACAGGCTACTACGAGCAGTACTTC.

The CDR3 sequence: CASSPGQSLYNSPLHF. The CDR3 DNA reads TGTGCCAGCAGCCCGGGACAGAGCCTTTATAATTCACCCCTCCACTTT. The genes are TRBV7-2 and TRBJ1-6; 7 bases map to TRBD1. The CDR3 extends over 16 amino acids. The ends lost 5 bases at V and 4 bases at J; junction bases unmatched: 8. Per the germline V gene, CDR1 is SGHTA and CDR2 is FQGNSA.

This clonotype was detected only once. V usage is TRBV20-1 and J usage is TRBJ1-4; TRBD1 might be the D (6 bases). Trimming cost V 7 bases and J 1 base, with 16 bases left between them. This CDR3 has 15 residues. Germline V CDR1 and CDR2: DFQATT, SNEGSKA (reference sequence). CDR3 DNA: TGCAGTGGCCAGAGGGGGGCAGTAACTAATGAAAAACTGTTTTTT. Encoded protein: CSGQRGAVTNEKLFF.

The chain is built from TRBV9 and TRBJ2-1; D possibly uses TRBD1 or TRBD2 (5 bases each). The CDR3 extends over 12 amino acids. Germline assignment: CDR1 SGDLS and CDR2 YYNGEE. Trimming took 7 bases from V and 7 from J, leaving 12 bases between them. DNA of the CDR3: TGTGCCAGCCGGGGCGTTGGTAATGAGCAGTTCTTC. Translating gives CASRGVGNEQFF.

The V call is TRBV15, the J call TRBJ2-2; D is uncertain. V gave up 5 bases and J gave up 0 bases, with 16 bases separating them. The CDR3 runs 17 residues. CDR1 is LNHNV, CDR2 YYDKDF, per germline (reference sequence). In DNA, the CDR3 is TGTGCCACCAGCCAGATACCCACATCTTCGAACACCGGGGAGCTGTTTTTT. Its translation: CATSQIPTSSNTGELFF.

Points on this clonotype: The conserved phenylalanine or tryptophan is not found at the CDR3 terminus, so this likely reflects a read error. CDR3 bases: TGTGCCAGCAGCCAAGGGACTAGCGGGAGTACTAAGCAGTACGTC. Translation gives CASSQGTSGSTKQYV. The rearrangement joins TRBV3-1 to TRBJ2-1, with 13 bases matching TRBD2. The J call may not be correct, given that the DNA end is closer to TRBJ2-7. The CDR3 is 15 residues long. CDR1 is LGHDT and CDR2 is YNNKEL in the germline V gene (reference sequence).

The chain carries TRBV4-3 and TRBJ1-2; 10 bases line up with TRBD1. The CDR3 is 15 residues long. J gave up 8 bases and V 1 base, and 7 bases lay outside the gene matches. Per the germline V gene, CDR1 is LGHNA and CDR2 is YSLEER. The CDR3 sequence: CASSQGQGARGGYTF. CDR3 nucleotides: TGCGCCAGCAGCCAAGGACAGGGGGCGAGAGGGGGCTACACCTTC.

The genes are TRBV11-2 and TRBJ1-1, with no clear D. This CDR3 is 14 amino acids long. The V end was cut by 0 bases, the J end by 8 bases, with 13 bases between. Germline V lookup: CDR1 SGHAT, CDR2 FQNNGV. The CDR3 spells CASSLDTTVGEAFF. CDR3 nucleotides: TGTGCCAGCAGCTTAGATACGACGGTAGGAGAAGCTTTCTTT.

The CDR3 protein is CASSLRDQYNEQFF. CDR3 in DNA: TGCGCCAGCAGCTTGAGGGACCAGTACAATGAGCAGTTCTTC. The rearrangement joins TRBV5-1 to TRBJ2-1; D might be TRBD1 or TRBD2, each matching 5 bases. CDR1 and CDR2 (germline): SGHRS, YFSETQ. The CDR3 totals 14 residues. V lost 1 base to trimming and J lost 4 bases, with 9 bases between them.